The 26 T cell receptor beta chains below were found in one sample sequenced in a study of blood T cells in healthy people across ages. It was with a sample-barcoded 5' primer and a J-beta primer mix that a second PCR of about 6 to 12 cycles was run. TCRdb processed the 5' RACE reads anew with MiXCR; each CDR3 protein has one entry. The repertoire holds around 700,000 distinct CDR3 sequences, 25% seen once, with roughly 9% in the top ten. These data also featured in a second study, about T cells of mothers and their children.

Material for sequencing was blood. The source of these receptors is a boy aged 5-17 years in good health.

This chain uses TRBV5-6 with TRBJ1-6, with D possibly TRBD1 on 6 matching bases. The CDR3 has 14 amino acids. V was pared by 5 bases and J by 3 bases, with 9 bases between. CDR1 and CDR2 (germline): SGHDT, YYEEEE. CDR3 in DNA: TGTGCCAGCAGTACAGGGAGCTATAATTCACCCCTCCACTTT. Protein sequence: CASSTGSYNSPLHF.

This clonotype was observed a few times. The rearrangement links TRBV6-5 to TRBJ2-5; 11 bases fit TRBD2. The junction had 4 bases not matched to a gene; V was cut back by 0 bases and J by 4 bases. This CDR3 comprises 16 residues. Germline CDR1 MNHEY, CDR2 SVGAGI. In nucleotides, the CDR3 is TGTGCCAGCAGTTACTCTACTAGCGGGAGCCCAGAGACCCAGTACTTC. It specifies CASSYSTSGSPETQYF.

The chain is built from TRBV5-5 and TRBJ2-3, with 8 bases lining up with TRBD2. This CDR3 region has 17 residues. The trim removed 5 bases at V and 0 bases at J, leaving 11 bases unmatched. The germline V gene has CDR1 SGHKS and CDR2 YYEKEE (reference sequence). This chain's CDR3 is CASRKAGVDLSTDTQYF. The CDR3 DNA reads TGTGCCAGCAGGAAAGCGGGAGTAGATTTGAGCACAGATACGCAGTATTTT.

This clonotype was recorded a few times. The chain links TRBV4-1 to TRBJ2-5, with 7 bases identical to TRBD1. This CDR3 region has 15 residues. V shed 4 bases and J 1 base; nucleotides not matched to a gene: 6. From germline, CDR1 is MGHRA and CDR2 YSYEKL. CDR3 in DNA: TGCGCCAGCAGCCCAGTGACAGGGTCCCAAGAGACCCAGTACTTC. This codes for CASSPVTGSQETQYF.

The genes are TRBV6-5 and TRBJ2-2, with D unresolved. The V gene lost 6 bases and the J gene lost 1 base, with 6 bases spanning the gap. The length of the CDR3 is 13 residues. Germline CDR1 and CDR2: MNHEY and SVGAGI. In DNA form, the CDR3 reads TGTGCCAGCAGCTGGGAGAACACCGGGGAGCTGTTTTTT. It specifies CASSWENTGELFF.

This clonotype has a handful of counts. The chain links TRBV20-1 to TRBJ2-1; 7 nucleotides match TRBD2. Germline loops: CDR1 DFQATT, CDR2 SNEGSKA (reference sequence). V lost 4 bases, J lost 9 bases, and 3 bases stayed unmatched. The CDR3 is 11 amino acids. The CDR3 region is CSAMAGAEQFF. CDR3 bases: TGCAGTGCTATGGCGGGAGCTGAGCAGTTCTTC.

The chain couples TRBV2 to TRBJ2-5; no reliable D call. CDR3 size: 14 residues. Looked up from germline, CDR1 is SNHLY and CDR2 is FYNNEI. The V end was cut by 10 bases, the J end by 1 base, with 16 bases between. The CDR3 here is CATSSLVGQETQYF. The CDR3, as DNA: TGTGCCACGAGTTCGCTTGTCGGCCAAGAGACCCAGTACTTC.

This clonotype came up a few times. This chain connects TRBV9 to TRBJ2-3; D is unclear. V dropped 6 bases and J dropped 2 bases, with 13 bases sitting between them. The CDR3 length is 14 residues. Looked up from germline, CDR1 is SGDLS and CDR2 is YYNGEE. The CDR3 DNA reads as TGTGCCAGCACCGCTGGAGCAACCACAGATACGCAGTATTTT. Translation gives CASTAGATTDTQYF.

The DNA for the CDR3 is TGCAGCGTTCTCGACGGAGAAGCTTTCTTT. Protein product: CSVLDGEAFF. The chain is built from TRBV29-1 and TRBJ1-1; D remains ambiguous. CDR1 SQVTM and CDR2 ANQGSEA come from the germline V gene. V was trimmed by 5 bases and J by 8 bases, leaving 9 bases between them. This CDR3 region has 10 residues.

This clonotype has a handful of counts. The genes are TRBV6-1 and TRBJ2-5, with D perhaps TRBD1 or TRBD2 (5 bases each). The CDR3 length is 17 residues. Deletions cut 6 bases from V and 5 bases from J, with 25 bases between. From germline, CDR1 is MNHNS and CDR2 SASEGT. The CDR3 protein is CASSSNRGSWVVETQYF. CDR3 coding DNA: TGTGCCAGCAGCTCAAACCGGGGCAGTTGGGTAGTGGAGACCCAGTACTTC.

V gene TRBV6-2 or TRBV6-3 combines with J gene TRBJ2-7; D call uncertain. The CDR3 is made up of 13 amino acids. In germline, CDR1 is MNHEY, CDR2 SVGEGT. V was trimmed by 6 bases and J by 4 bases, leaving 13 bases between them. The CDR3 spells CASRPRLGYEQYF. CDR3 in DNA: TGTGCCAGCAGACCCAGACTGGGTTACGAGCAGTACTTC.

This clonotype was observed at least ten times. The chain uses TRBV3-1 and TRBJ2-4, with D possibly matching TRBD2 (6 bases). The V end was cut by 1 base, the J end by 0 bases, with 10 bases between. The CDR3 sequence is 16 residues long. Germline values: CDR1 LGHDT, CDR2 YNNKEL (reference sequence). In nucleotides, the CDR3 is TGTGCCAGCAGCCAAGCGGGCGGGATAGCCAAAAACATTCAGTACTTC. Translation: CASSQAGGIAKNIQYF. The complete variable domain, with remaining parts taken from reference TRBV3-1 and TRBJ2-4, reads DTAVSQTPKYLVTQMGNDKSIKCEQNLGHDTMYWYKQDSKKFLKIMFSYNNKELIINETVPNRFSPKSPDKAHLNLHINSLELGDSAVYFCASSQAGGIAKNIQYFGAGTRLSVL.

The chain recombines TRBV4-1 with TRBJ1-4, with no clear D. The CDR3 extends over 16 amino acids. Trimming cost V 0 bases and J 6 bases, with 14 bases left between them. Germline V lookup: CDR1 MGHRA, CDR2 YSYEKL. In DNA, the CDR3 is TGCGCCAGCAGCCAAGAAAGCGGAATGGATTATGAAAAACTGTTTTTT. This encodes CASSQESGMDYEKLFF.

This clonotype was detected a few times. V is TRBV15 and J is TRBJ2-5; D gene unclear. The length of the CDR3 is 14 residues. The V and J ends lost 6 bases and 0 bases respectively, with 11 bases between them. Germline V lookup: CDR1 LNHNV, CDR2 YYDKDF (reference sequence). The CDR3 here is CATSHDSYQETQYF. CDR3 DNA: TGTGCCACCAGTCACGACTCGTACCAAGAGACCCAGTACTTC.

The V gene is TRBV9, the J gene TRBJ2-2; TRBD2 is a possible D gene (6 bases). CDR3 length: 14 residues. V was clipped by 3 bases and J by 6 bases, with 12 bases between them. The V gene's germline CDR1 is SGDLS and CDR2 YYNGEE. In DNA form, the CDR3 reads TGTGCCAGCAGCGCGGAGGGATACGCCGGGGAGCTGTTTTTT. Its protein product is CASSAEGYAGELFF.

This clonotype was detected a few times. This chain joins TRBV20-1 and TRBJ2-5; 9 bases are a match to TRBD1. V shed 5 bases, J shed 4 bases, and the junction held 8 bases outside the gene matches. CDR3 length: 14 residues. Germline V gene data show CDR1 as DFQATT and CDR2 as SNEGSKA (reference sequence). The CDR3 region is CSADLQGARETQYF. The CDR3 bases are TGCAGTGCTGATCTACAGGGGGCGAGAGAGACCCAGTACTTC.

The genes are TRBV14 and TRBJ2-5, with 8 positions matching TRBD2. The better agreement between TRBJ2-1 and the DNA end casts doubt on the J call. The CDR3 has 14 residues. Germline assignment: CDR1 SGHDN and CDR2 FVKESK. The DNA for the CDR3 is TGTGCCAGCAGCCAACTGGCGGGAGGCTTGGAGCAGTTCTTC. Protein sequence: CASSQLAGGLEQFF.

This clonotype has only a few counts. The CDR3 sequence is CASSFSKGAGQETQYF. In DNA, the CDR3 is TGTGCCAGCAGTTTCTCGAAGGGGGCGGGCCAAGAGACCCAGTACTTC. V gene TRBV12-3 or TRBV12-4 combines with J gene TRBJ2-5, with 7 bases matching TRBD1. V was clipped by 3 bases and J by 1 base; unmatched bases: 8. The CDR3 consists of 16 residues.

This clonotype was picked up a small number of times. This rearrangement joins TRBV7-2 to TRBJ1-1, with D hard to call. The CDR3 consists of 14 residues. Deletions cut 3 bases from V and 1 base from J, with 9 bases between. CDR1 and CDR2 from the germline V gene are SGHTA and FQGNSA. DNA for the CDR3: TGTGCCAGCAGCTTCTCTTCGGGGAACACTGAAGCTTTCTTT. This encodes CASSFSSGNTEAFF.

This clonotype was seen a handful of times. This rearrangement joins TRBV20-1 to TRBJ2-1, with a weak D call TRBD2 (5 bases). Germline values: CDR1 DFQATT, CDR2 SNEGSKA (reference sequence). V was pared by 1 base and J by 0 bases, with 10 bases between. The CDR3 extends over 15 amino acids. The CDR3 DNA reads TGCAGTGCTAGAGGGGAAGGGAGCTCCTACAATGAGCAGTTCTTC. Translating it yields CSARGEGSSYNEQFF.

This rearrangement joins TRBV11-2 to TRBJ1-3, with TRBD1 matching over 7 bases. Unmatched junction bases numbered 7, after V lost 5 bases and J lost 0 bases. The CDR3 is 16 residues long. From germline, CDR1 is SGHAT and CDR2 FQNNGV. The CDR3 DNA sequence: TGTGCCAGCAGCCCGTATAGGGACAGCTCTGGAAACACCATATATTTT. It is translated as CASSPYRDSSGNTIYF.

The table lists this clonotype with a few counts. This chain connects TRBV11-2 to TRBJ2-5; possibly TRBD1 or TRBD2 for D (6 bases each). Germline CDR1 SGHAT, CDR2 FQNNGV. This CDR3 is built from 15 residues. The germline V and J ends were trimmed by 5 bases and 4 bases, with 17 bases remaining between them. CDR3 sequence reads: CASSPPWTAGETQYF. DNA of the CDR3: TGTGCCAGCAGCCCCCCCTGGACAGCGGGAGAGACCCAGTACTTC.

This clonotype was detected only a few times. The chain recombines TRBV29-1 with TRBJ2-5; TRBD1 matches at 9 bases. The end of the DNA aligns better with TRBJ2-7, so the J call may be wrong. The V gene's germline CDR1 is SQVTM and CDR2 ANQGSEA. The CDR3 runs 13 residues. Written as DNA, the CDR3 is TGCAGCGTTGTAGGGACAGGGCCCTACGAGCAGTACTTC. Amino acid sequence: CSVVGTGPYEQYF.

The sample holds many counts of this clonotype. This chain's CDR3 is CASSVGLASDTQYF. In nucleotides, the CDR3 is TGTGCCAGCAGCGTAGGTCTTGCTAGTGATACGCAGTATTTT. V is TRBV9 and J is TRBJ2-3; D gene unclear. Germline assignment: CDR1 SGDLS and CDR2 YYNGEE. This CDR3 has 14 amino acids. Trimming stripped 0 bases from V and 6 bases from J, with 11 bases between.

The chain has TRBV7-3 and TRBJ2-5, with 10 bases lining up with TRBD2. V gave up 3 bases and J gave up 4 bases; unmatched junction bases: 11. CDR1 and CDR2 from the germline V gene are SGHTA and FQGTGA. This CDR3 has 17 residues. In DNA form, the CDR3 reads TGTGCCAGCAGCTTGGGAAAAGCGGGGGGGCTGAGAGAGACCCAGTACTTC. Translated, it gives CASSLGKAGGLRETQYF.

This clonotype was observed a few times. This sequence joins TRBV7-2 and TRBJ1-2; possibly TRBD1 for D (6 bases). Germline values: CDR1 SGHTA, CDR2 FQGNSA. CDR3 length: 17 amino acids. The V gene lost 2 bases and the J gene lost 6 bases, with 22 bases spanning the gap. This chain's CDR3 is CASSLIYRVGPPDGYTF. The DNA for the CDR3 is TGTGCCAGCAGCTTAATCTACAGGGTGGGGCCGCCGGATGGCTACACCTTC.